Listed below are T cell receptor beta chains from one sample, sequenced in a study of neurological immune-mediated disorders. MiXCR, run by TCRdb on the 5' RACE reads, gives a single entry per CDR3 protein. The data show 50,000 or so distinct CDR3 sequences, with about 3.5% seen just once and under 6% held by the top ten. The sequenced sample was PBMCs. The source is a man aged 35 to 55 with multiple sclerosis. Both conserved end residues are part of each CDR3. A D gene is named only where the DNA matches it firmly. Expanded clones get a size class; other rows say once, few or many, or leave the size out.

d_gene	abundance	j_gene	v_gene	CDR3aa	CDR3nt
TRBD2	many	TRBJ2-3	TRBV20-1	CSARDSTSGEPDTQYF	TGCAGTGCTAGAGATAGTACTAGCGGGGAACCAGATACGCAGTATTTT
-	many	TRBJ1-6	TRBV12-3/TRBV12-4	CASRGTGNSPLHF	TGTGCCAGCAGGGGGACGGGGAATTCACCCCTCCACTTT
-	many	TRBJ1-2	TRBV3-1	CASSLPPGGYTF	TGTGCCAGCAGCTTGCCTCCTGGGGGCTACACCTTC
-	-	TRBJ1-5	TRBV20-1	CSASSTTGGGRHQPQNF	TGCAGTGCTAGTTCTACCACAGGCGGGGGGCGTCATCAGCCCCAGAATTTT
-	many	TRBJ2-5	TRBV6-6	CASSYAGQETQYF	TGTGCCAGCAGTTACGCGGGGCAAGAGACCCAGTACTTC
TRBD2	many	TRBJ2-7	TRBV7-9	CASSAFTSVGYEQYF	TGTGCCAGCAGCGCATTTACTAGCGTAGGCTACGAGCAGTACTTC
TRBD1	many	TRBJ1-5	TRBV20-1	CSARIRQGGQPQHF	TGCAGTGCTAGAATTAGACAGGGTGGGCAGCCCCAGCATTTT
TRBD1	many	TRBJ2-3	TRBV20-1	CSARVLDRGRSDTQYF	TGCAGTGCTAGAGTTTTGGACAGGGGGCGATCGGATACGCAGTATTTT
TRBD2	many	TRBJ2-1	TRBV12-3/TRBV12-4	CASSPTSGSSYNEQFF	TGTGCCAGCAGCCCGACTAGCGGCAGCTCCTACAATGAGCAGTTCTTC
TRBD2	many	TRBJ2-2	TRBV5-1	CASSVASGGPNTGELFF	TGCGCCAGCAGCGTAGCCAGCGGGGGCCCGAACACCGGGGAGCTGTTTTTT
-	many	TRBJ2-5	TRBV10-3	CAISEERETQYF	TGTGCCATCAGTGAGGAGCGGGAGACCCAGTACTTC
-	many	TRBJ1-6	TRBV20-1	CSAPRGNSPLHF	TGCAGTGCCCCCCGGGGCAATTCACCCCTCCACTTT
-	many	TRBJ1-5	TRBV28	CASRSLRSSAYNQPQHF	TGTGCCAGCAGGTCCCTTCGGAGTTCCGCATACAATCAGCCCCAGCATTTT
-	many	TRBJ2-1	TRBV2	CASSVKQGHEQFF	TGTGCCAGCAGTGTAAAACAGGGCCATGAGCAGTTCTTC
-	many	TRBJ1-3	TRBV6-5	CASTSVNSGNTIYF	TGTGCCAGCACGTCGGTTAACTCTGGAAACACCATATATTTT
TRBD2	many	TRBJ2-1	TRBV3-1	CASSQPPSGGYNEQFF	TGTGCCAGCAGCCAACCACCTAGCGGGGGGTACAATGAGCAGTTCTTC
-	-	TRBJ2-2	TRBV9	CASSPRPEQNTGELFF	TGTGCCAGCAGCCCGCGCCCGGAACAGAACACCGGGGAGCTGTTTTTT
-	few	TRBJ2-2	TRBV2	CASRYGTGELFF	TGTGCCAGCAGATATGGCACCGGGGAGCTGTTTTTT
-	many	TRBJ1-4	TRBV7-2	CASSSVGRSNEKLFF	TGTGCCAGCAGCTCGGTGGGACGGTCCAATGAAAAACTGTTTTTT
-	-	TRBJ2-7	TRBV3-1	CASRKAYEQYF	TGTGCCAGCAGAAAAGCCTACGAGCAGTACTTC
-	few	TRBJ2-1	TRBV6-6	CASSTLDKNNEQFF	TGTGCCAGCAGCACCTTGGACAAGAACAATGAGCAGTTCTTC
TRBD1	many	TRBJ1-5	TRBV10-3	CAIRDGQGQQPQNF	TGTGCCATCAGAGATGGACAGGGACAACAGCCCCAGAATTTT